This paragraph covers one T cell receptor beta chain sequence. The antigen is not known. The sample is drawn from a study of T cell responses to AZD1222 COVID-19 vaccine. Findings and limits, study-wide: Unmutated regions of variants are reportedly targeted by nearly half of spike-specific TCRs. Repertoires were collected only later (after the peak T cell response had occurred). Donors, mostly white British, included more females; clonal diversity was possibly underestimated. Compared with day 0, the breadth and depth of the Spike-specific TCR repertoire rose significantly after two doses of AZD1222.

The table came from immunoSEQ multiplex PCR; TCRdb's copy has only in-frame clones and leaves some out. The repertoire has over 100,000 clones, 88% of them found once; the top ten carry less than 9.5%. The ends lost 4 bases at V and 2 bases at J; junction bases unmatched: 1. CDR3 size: 14 residues. CDR1 SNHLY and CDR2 FYNNEI come from the germline V gene. The chain combines TRBV2 with TRBJ2-2; 7 bases map to TRBD2. This receptor was identified in an adult in good health. The sample consisted of peripheral blood, taken on day 0 of AZD1222 vaccination. The CDR3 DNA is TGTGCCAGCAGTGGGGACTATAACACCGGGGAGCTGTTTTTT. Amino acids: CASSGDYNTGELFF.